This T cell receptor (beta chain) was retrieved from a study of cytomegalovirus exposure and HLA in healthy donors. The repertoire was sequenced with immunoSEQ multiplex PCR; TCRdb's copy has only in-frame clones and lacks some. The sample consists of roughly 310,000 clones, nearly 90% of them appearing once. V was pared by 1 base and J by 4 bases, with 12 bases between. This CDR3 comprises 15 residues. Germline values: CDR1 MGHRA, CDR2 YSYEKL. While the first cohort had 600 to 800 subjects, the donors belonged to the separate validation cohort of more than 95 subjects. This chain links TRBV4-1 with TRBJ2-3, with a possible D match to TRBD2 (5 bases). The sample taken for sequencing was PBMCs. This sequence originates from a man in his thirties or forties in good health and CMV-seronegative. CDR3 amino acids: CASSQVNGVADTQYF. CDR3 bases: TGCGCCAGCAGCCAAGTAAACGGGGTCGCAGATACGCAGTATTTT.